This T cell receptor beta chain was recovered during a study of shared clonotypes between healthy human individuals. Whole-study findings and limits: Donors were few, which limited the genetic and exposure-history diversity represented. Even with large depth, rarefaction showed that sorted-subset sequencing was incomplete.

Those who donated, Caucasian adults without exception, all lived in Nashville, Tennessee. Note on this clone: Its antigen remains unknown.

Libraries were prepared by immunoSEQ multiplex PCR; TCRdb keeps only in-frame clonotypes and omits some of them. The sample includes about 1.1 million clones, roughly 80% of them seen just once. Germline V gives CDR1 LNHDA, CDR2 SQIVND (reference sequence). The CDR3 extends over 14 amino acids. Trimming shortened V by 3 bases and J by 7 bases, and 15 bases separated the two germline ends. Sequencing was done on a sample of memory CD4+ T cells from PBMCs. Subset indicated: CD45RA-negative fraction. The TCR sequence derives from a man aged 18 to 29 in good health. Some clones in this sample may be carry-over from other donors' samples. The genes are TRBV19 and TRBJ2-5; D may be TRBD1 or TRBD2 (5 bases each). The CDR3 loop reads CASSIRGVRGTQYF. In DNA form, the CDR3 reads TGTGCCAGTAGTATTCGGGGCGTTAGGGGGACCCAGTACTTC.